Listed here are 17 T cell receptor beta chains from one sample, sequenced in a study of blood T cell repertoires in COVID-19. Using immunoSEQ multiplex PCR, the repertoire was profiled, and TCRdb retains in-frame clones only, with some absent. The sample carries 50,000 to 65,000 clones, around 83% recorded once. Material: peripheral blood. Every receptor here comes from a human donor in a cohort sampled during active COVID-19.

The chain has TRBV7-2 and TRBJ2-1; D possibly corresponds to TRBD2 (6 bases). The ends were cut back, 4 bases at V and 10 bases at J, with 14 bases in the middle. Germline V CDR1 and CDR2: SGHTA, FQGNSA. The CDR3 covers 13 residues. In DNA form, the CDR3 reads TGTGCCAGCAGCTCTCCTAGCGTCGGCGAGCAGTTCTTC. Its protein product is CASSSPSVGEQFF.

This clone appeared a single time. The rearrangement joins TRBV11-2 to TRBJ2-2; D possibly corresponds to TRBD2 (6 bases). CDR1 and CDR2 (germline): SGHAT, FQNNGV. V dropped 1 base and J dropped 6 bases, with 9 bases sitting between them. The CDR3 sequence is 14 residues long. CDR3 DNA sequence: TGTGCCAGCAGCTTAGGTCCGGGGGCCGGGGAGCTGTTTTTT. Its translation is CASSLGPGAGELFF.

The rearrangement links TRBV6-5 to TRBJ2-1, with D perhaps matching TRBD1 (6 bases). Germline assignment: CDR1 MNHEY and CDR2 SVGAGI. The CDR3 runs 13 residues. V was pared by 6 bases and J by 10 bases, with 16 bases between. CDR3 protein: CASRPPTTGEQFF. CDR3 bases: TGTGCCAGCAGACCCCCCACGACAGGCGAGCAGTTCTTC.

V and J are TRBV18 and TRBJ1-3, with 8 bases lining up with TRBD1. J gave up 3 bases and V 4 bases, and 8 bases lay outside the gene matches. Per the germline V gene, CDR1 is KGHSH and CDR2 is LQKENI. The CDR3 length is 16 residues. CDR3 protein: CASSLSQGARGNTIYF. DNA of the CDR3: TGTGCCAGCTCACTGTCTCAGGGGGCCCGTGGAAACACCATATATTTT.

V usage is TRBV7-2 and J usage is TRBJ2-1; 8 nucleotides line up with TRBD2. CDR3 size: 17 residues. Trimming took 1 base from V and 5 from J; bases not matched to a gene: 10. Germline values: CDR1 SGHTA, CDR2 FQGNSA. The CDR3 loop is CASSLEGGSGKNNEQFF. CDR3 sequence (DNA): TGTGCCAGCAGCTTAGAGGGTGGTAGCGGGAAAAACAATGAGCAGTTCTTC.

The chain employs TRBV9 and TRBJ2-7; 9 bases agree with TRBD1. This CDR3 has 17 amino acids. The ends lost 2 bases at V and 4 bases at J; junction bases unmatched: 13. Germline lookup yields CDR1 SGDLS and CDR2 YYNGEE. CDR3 DNA: TGTGCCAGCAGCGTGACTGCTTACCGGGACAGGGATTACGAGCAGTACTTC. Translating gives CASSVTAYRDRDYEQYF.

The chain carries TRBV7-7 and TRBJ1-2, with TRBD1 matching 7 bases. This CDR3 has 14 amino acids. Germline trimming cut 4 bases from V and 8 bases from J; bases unmatched to any gene: 10. Per germline, CDR1 SSHAT and CDR2 FNYEAQ (reference sequence). CDR3 protein: CASSSDRALIGYTF. Here the CDR3 DNA reads TGTGCCAGCAGCTCCGACAGGGCTCTTATAGGCTACACCTTC.

This rearrangement joins TRBV5-6 to TRBJ1-5; no clear D gene. Germline assignment: CDR1 SGHDT and CDR2 YYEEEE. This CDR3 is 12 amino acids long. V was shortened by 3 bases and J by 4 bases, with 5 bases between the two germline ends. CDR3 sequence: CASSSNNQPQHF. CDR3 nucleotides: TGTGCCAGCAGCTCCAATAATCAGCCCCAGCATTTT. Complete variable domain (other parts from reference TRBV5-6 and TRBJ1-5): DAGVTQSPTHLIKTRGQQVTLRCSPKSGHDTVSWYQQALGQGPQFIFQYYEEEERQRGNFPDRFSGHQFPNYSSELNVNALLLGDSALYLCASSSNNQPQHFGDGTRLSIL.

The chain is built from TRBV5-6 and TRBJ1-5, with a possible D match to TRBD1 (5 bases). The germline V gene encodes CDR1 SGHDT and CDR2 YYEEEE. The CDR3 is made up of 13 amino acids. Trimming took 3 bases from V and 8 from J, leaving 12 bases between them. The CDR3 DNA follows: TGTGCCAGCAGCTCGGGGGGGAACAAGCCCCAGCATTTT. Translated: CASSSGGNKPQHF.

This chain links TRBV11-2 with TRBJ2-2; D ambiguous. CDR1 and CDR2 from the germline V gene are SGHAT and FQNNGV. This CDR3 has 17 amino acids. The V end was cut by 5 bases, the J end by 0 bases, with 16 bases between. The CDR3 here is CASSPSADLANTGELFF. CDR3 DNA: TGTGCCAGCAGCCCATCCGCTGATCTAGCGAACACCGGGGAGCTGTTTTTT.

The gene calls are TRBV5-4 and TRBJ2-1, with D unclear. V lost 4 bases, J lost 7 bases, and 15 bases lay in between. The CDR3 totals 14 residues. Germline values: CDR1 SGHNT, CDR2 YYREEE (reference sequence). The CDR3 loop is CASSLLGSLNEQFF. CDR3 sequence (DNA): TGTGCCAGCAGCCTTCTAGGTTCCCTGAATGAGCAGTTCTTC.

The chain carries TRBV5-1 and TRBJ2-2, with 11 bases lining up with TRBD2. Unmatched junction bases numbered 2, after V lost 1 base and J lost 6 bases. CDR1 is SGHRS and CDR2 is YFSETQ in the germline V gene. This CDR3 has 15 amino acids. CDR3 amino acids: CASSLTSGSAGELFF. The CDR3 DNA reads TGCGCCAGCAGCTTGACTAGCGGGAGTGCCGGGGAGCTGTTTTTT.

The chain employs TRBV3-1 (or the pseudogene TRBV3-2) and TRBJ2-7; 11 bases agree with TRBD2. This CDR3 comprises 16 residues. Losses at the gene ends were 4 bases for V and 7 bases for J; bases not matched to a gene: 12. Germline loops: CDR1 LGHDT, CDR2 YNNKEL (reference sequence). The CDR3 nucleotides are TGTGCCAGCAGCCTAGGAAGGACTAGCGGGTTTGGGGAGCAGTACTTC. It yields the protein CASSLGRTSGFGEQYF.

The chain employs TRBV18 and TRBJ2-1; 8 bases match TRBD2. V lost 1 base, J lost 0 bases, and 8 bases stayed unmatched. Germline values: CDR1 KGHSH, CDR2 LQKENI. The CDR3 totals 18 residues. CDR3 DNA sequence: TGTGCCAGCTCACCACGTCCGGGCGGGGGGAGCTCCTACAATGAGCAGTTCTTC. Protein sequence: CASSPRPGGGSSYNEQFF.

The gene calls are TRBV6-1 and TRBJ1-2, with D possibly matching TRBD1 (5 bases). V lost 3 bases and J lost 8, with 13 bases in between. CDR3 size: 13 residues. From germline, CDR1 is MNHNS and CDR2 SASEGT. CDR3: CASSEWGGDGYTF. The CDR3 nucleotides read TGTGCCAGCAGTGAGTGGGGAGGGGACGGCTACACCTTC.

The V call is TRBV27, the J call TRBJ1-1; tentative D call: TRBD1 (6 bases). The V end lost 6 bases, the J end lost 0 bases, and 17 bases lay between the germline ends. The CDR3 loop spans 16 amino acids. Germline V lookup: CDR1 MNHEY, CDR2 SMNVEV (reference sequence). The CDR3 DNA reads as TGTGCCAGCAGATCCAGGGGAACCGTAATGAACACTGAAGCTTTCTTT. Its protein is CASRSRGTVMNTEAFF.

This chain links TRBV4-1 with TRBJ1-6; 9 bases line up with TRBD1. The germline CDR1 and CDR2 sequences are MGHRA and YSYEKL. The CDR3 has 16 residues. V shed 4 bases, J shed 6 bases, and the junction held 7 bases outside the gene matches. The CDR3 DNA follows: TGCGCCAGCAGCCCTCAGGGGACAGGGAGTAATTCACCCCTCCACTTT. Protein: CASSPQGTGSNSPLHF.